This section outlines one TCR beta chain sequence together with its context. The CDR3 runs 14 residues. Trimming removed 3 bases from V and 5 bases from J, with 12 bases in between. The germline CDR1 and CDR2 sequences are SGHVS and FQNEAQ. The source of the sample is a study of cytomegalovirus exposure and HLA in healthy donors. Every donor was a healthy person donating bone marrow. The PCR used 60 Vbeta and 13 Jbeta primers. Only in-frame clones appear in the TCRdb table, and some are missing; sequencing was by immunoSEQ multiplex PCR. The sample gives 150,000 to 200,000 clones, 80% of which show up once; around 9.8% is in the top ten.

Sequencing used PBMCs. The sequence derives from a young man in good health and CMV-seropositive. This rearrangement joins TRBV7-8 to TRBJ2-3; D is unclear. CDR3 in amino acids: CASSFPPPGDTQYF. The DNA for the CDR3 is TGTGCCAGCAGCTTTCCCCCTCCGGGAGATACGCAGTATTTT.